Below, 4 T cell receptor beta chains from the same sample are listed, as sequenced in a study of blood T cell repertoires in COVID-19. The method was immunoSEQ multiplex PCR; TCRdb's version includes in-frame clones alone and lacks a portion of them. The table lists approximately 150,000 clones, more than 75% of them singletons. Specimen: peripheral blood. Receptors were obtained from a human donor in a cohort sampled during active COVID-19.

The genes are TRBV4-2 and TRBJ2-2, with TRBD1 matching 7 bases. The germline gives CDR1 LGHNA, CDR2 YNFKEQ. CDR3 size: 13 residues. V was clipped by 7 bases and J by 6 bases; unmatched bases: 5. The CDR3 reads CASNTQGAGELFF. CDR3 bases: TGTGCCAGCAACACTCAGGGGGCCGGGGAGCTGTTTTTT.

The chain has TRBV28 and TRBJ1-2; D is unclear. Trimming shortened V by 6 bases and J by 0 bases, and 14 bases separated the two germline ends. The CDR3 contains 15 residues. Germline V gene lookup returns CDR1 MDHEN and CDR2 SYDVKM. The DNA for the CDR3 is TGTGCCAGCAGGCATACCGACTTTTCTAACTATGGCTACACCTTC. As protein: CASRHTDFSNYGYTF.

Only a few counts were recorded for this clone. The chain joins TRBV3-1 (or the pseudogene TRBV3-2) to TRBJ1-6; D may be TRBD1 (6 bases). Trimming took off 2 bases at V and 10 bases at J, with 12 bases between the two ends. The CDR3 runs 14 residues. The V gene's germline CDR1 is LGHDT and CDR2 YNNKEL (reference sequence). This CDR3 reads CASSQSDRNSPLHF. The CDR3 DNA is TGTGCCAGCAGCCAATCGGACAGAAACTCACCCCTCCACTTT.

The chain combines TRBV7-3 with TRBJ2-1; 8 nucleotides agree with TRBD2. This CDR3 has 13 amino acids. Trimming took 0 bases from V and 15 from J; bases not matched to a gene: 7. Germline loops: CDR1 SGHTA, CDR2 FQGTGA. The DNA of the CDR3 is TGTGCCAGCAGCTTAACTGGCGGGGGGACTCGGTTCTTC. Translation: CASSLTGGGTRFF.